The T cell receptor (beta chain) described here comes from a study of cytotoxic CD8 clonotypes in ibrutinib-treated CLL. Sequencing was performed with immunoSEQ multiplex PCR; in TCRdb, only in-frame clones are kept and a portion is missing. The table shows 130,000 or so clones, with around three quarters occurring only once. The study's findings and limits: Increased clonality at ibrutinib response gave way to a return toward baseline at progression. Clonotypes that were public were uncommon, and they contracted or stayed stable on treatment.

The ends were cut back, 0 bases at V and 5 bases at J, with 13 bases in the middle. Germline assignment: CDR1 GTSNPN and CDR2 SVGIG (reference sequence). The CDR3 length is 14 residues. On this clone: The antigen remains undetermined.

The TCR sequence derives from a human donor with chronic lymphocytic leukemia. The chain couples TRBV30 to TRBJ1-1; maybe TRBD1 (5 bases). The sequencing here drew on PBMCs, taken after 12 months of ibrutinib treatment. This chain's CDR3 is CAWSVRGGWTEAFF. The DNA for the CDR3 is TGTGCCTGGAGTGTACGCGGGGGATGGACTGAAGCTTTCTTT.